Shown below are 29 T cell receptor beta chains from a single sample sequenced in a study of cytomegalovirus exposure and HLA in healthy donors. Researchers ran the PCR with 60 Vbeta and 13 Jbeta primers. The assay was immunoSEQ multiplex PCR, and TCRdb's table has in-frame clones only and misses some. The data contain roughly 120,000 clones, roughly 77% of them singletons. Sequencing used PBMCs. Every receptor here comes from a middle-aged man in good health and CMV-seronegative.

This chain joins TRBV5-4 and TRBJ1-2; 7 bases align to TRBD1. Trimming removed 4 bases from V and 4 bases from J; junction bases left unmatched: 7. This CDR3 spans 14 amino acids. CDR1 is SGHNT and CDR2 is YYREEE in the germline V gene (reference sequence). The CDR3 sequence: CASSGRDRPYGYTF. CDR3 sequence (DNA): TGTGCCAGCAGCGGTAGGGACAGACCCTATGGCTACACCTTC.

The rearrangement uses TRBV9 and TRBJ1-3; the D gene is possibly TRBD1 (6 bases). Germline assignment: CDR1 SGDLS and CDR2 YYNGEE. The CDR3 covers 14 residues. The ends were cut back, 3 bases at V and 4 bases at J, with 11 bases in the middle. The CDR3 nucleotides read TGTGCCAGCAGCGCATCAGGGGCGGGAAACACCATATATTTT. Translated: CASSASGAGNTIYF.

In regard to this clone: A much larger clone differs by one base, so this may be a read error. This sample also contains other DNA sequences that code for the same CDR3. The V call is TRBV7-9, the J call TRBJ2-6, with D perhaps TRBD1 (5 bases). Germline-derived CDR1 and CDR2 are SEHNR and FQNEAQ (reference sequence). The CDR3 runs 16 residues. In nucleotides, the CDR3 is TGCGCCAGCAGCCAGTCCGCAGGGACTGGGGCCAACGTCCTGACTTTC. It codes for CASSQSAGTGANVLTF.

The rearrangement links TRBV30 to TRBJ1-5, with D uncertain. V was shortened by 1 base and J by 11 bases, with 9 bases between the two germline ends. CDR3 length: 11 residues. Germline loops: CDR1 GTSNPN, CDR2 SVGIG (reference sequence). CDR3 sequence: CAWSGGVSQHF. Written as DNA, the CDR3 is TGTGCCTGGAGTGGCGGTGTCTCCCAGCATTTT.

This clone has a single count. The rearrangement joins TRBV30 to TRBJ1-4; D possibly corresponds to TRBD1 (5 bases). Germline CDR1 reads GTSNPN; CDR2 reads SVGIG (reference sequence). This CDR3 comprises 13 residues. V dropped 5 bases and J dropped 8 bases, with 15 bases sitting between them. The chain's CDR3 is CAWAPGGGEKLFF. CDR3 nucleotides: TGTGCCTGGGCCCCCGGGGGGGGAGAAAAACTGTTTTTT.

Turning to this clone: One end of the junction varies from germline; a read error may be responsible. For the CDR3, the DNA is TGCGCCAGCAAGCCGGGACTAGCGACCCCCAGGGACTTC. It is translated as CASKPGLATPRDF. This chain joins TRBV10-1 and TRBJ2-5; TRBD2 matches 10 bases. The germline CDR1 and CDR2 sequences are WNHNN and SYGVQD (reference sequence). The CDR3 is made up of 13 amino acids.

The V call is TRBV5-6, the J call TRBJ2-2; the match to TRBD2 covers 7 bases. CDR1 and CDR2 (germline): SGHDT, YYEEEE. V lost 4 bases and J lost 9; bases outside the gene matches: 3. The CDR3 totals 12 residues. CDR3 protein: CASSLLARELFF. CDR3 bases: TGTGCCAGCAGCCTACTAGCGCGGGAGCTGTTTTTT.

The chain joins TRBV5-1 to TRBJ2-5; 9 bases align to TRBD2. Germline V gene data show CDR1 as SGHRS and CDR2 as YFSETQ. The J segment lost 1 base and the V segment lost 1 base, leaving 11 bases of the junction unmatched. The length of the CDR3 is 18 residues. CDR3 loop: CASSLKVSAGGPQETQYF. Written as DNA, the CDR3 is TGCGCCAGCAGCTTGAAAGTTTCGGCGGGAGGGCCCCAAGAGACCCAGTACTTC. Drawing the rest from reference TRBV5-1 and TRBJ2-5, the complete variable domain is KAGVTQTPRYLIKTRGQQVTLSCSPISGHRSVSWYQQTPGQGLQFLFEYFSETQRNKGNFPGRFSGRQFSNSRSEMNVSTLELGDSALYLCASSLKVSAGGPQETQYFGPGTRLLVL.

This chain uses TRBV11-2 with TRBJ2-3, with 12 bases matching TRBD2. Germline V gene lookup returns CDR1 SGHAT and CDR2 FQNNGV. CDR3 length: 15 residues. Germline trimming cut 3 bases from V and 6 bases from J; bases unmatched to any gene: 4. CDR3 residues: CASSFLAGGPDTQYF. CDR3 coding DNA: TGTGCCAGCAGCTTCCTAGCGGGAGGGCCGGATACGCAGTATTTT.

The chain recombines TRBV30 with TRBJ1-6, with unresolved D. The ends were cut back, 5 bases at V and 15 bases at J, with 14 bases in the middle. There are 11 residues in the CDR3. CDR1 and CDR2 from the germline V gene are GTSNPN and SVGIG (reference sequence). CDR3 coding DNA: TGTGCCTGGCGGACCCCCCGGGACCTCCACTTT. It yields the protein CAWRTPRDLHF. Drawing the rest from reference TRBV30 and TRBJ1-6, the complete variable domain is SQTIHQWPATLVQPVGSPLSLECTVEGTSNPNLYWYRQAAGRGLQLLFYSVGIGQISSEVPQNLSASRPQDRQFILSSKKLLLSDSGFYLCAWRTPRDLHFGNGTRLTVT.

CDR3 protein: CASSYRAGTDPPEQYF. CDR3 bases: TGTGCCAGCAGTTACAGAGCCGGGACAGACCCCCCCGAGCAGTACTTC. The chain carries TRBV6-6 and TRBJ2-7, with 7 bases identical to TRBD1. CDR1 is MNHNY, CDR2 SVGAGI, per germline (reference sequence). The CDR3 contains 16 residues. With V trimmed by 2 bases and J by 6 bases, 13 bases remained unmatched.

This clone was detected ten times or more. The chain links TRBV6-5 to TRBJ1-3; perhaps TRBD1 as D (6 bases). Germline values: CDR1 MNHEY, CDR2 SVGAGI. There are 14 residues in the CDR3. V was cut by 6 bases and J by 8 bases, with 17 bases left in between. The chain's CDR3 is CASSAYRAADTIYF. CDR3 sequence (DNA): TGTGCCAGCAGCGCCTACAGGGCGGCGGACACCATATATTTT.

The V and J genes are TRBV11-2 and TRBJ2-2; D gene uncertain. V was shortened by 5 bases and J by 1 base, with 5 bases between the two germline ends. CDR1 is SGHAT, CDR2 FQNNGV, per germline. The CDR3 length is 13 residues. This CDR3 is CASSPLNTGELFF. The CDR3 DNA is TGTGCCAGCAGCCCACTGAACACCGGGGAGCTGTTTTTT.

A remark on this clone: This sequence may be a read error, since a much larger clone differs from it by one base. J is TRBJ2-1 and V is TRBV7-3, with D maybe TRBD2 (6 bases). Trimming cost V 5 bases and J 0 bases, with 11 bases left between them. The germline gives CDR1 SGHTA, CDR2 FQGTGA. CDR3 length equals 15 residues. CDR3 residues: CASSQTSSSYNEQFF. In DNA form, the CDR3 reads TGTGCCAGCAGCCAAACTAGCAGCTCCTACAATGAGCAGTTCTTC. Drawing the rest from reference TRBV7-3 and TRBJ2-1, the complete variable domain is GAGVSQTPSNKVTEKGKYVELRCDPISGHTALYWYRQSLGQGPEFLIYFQGTGAADDSGLPNDRFFAVRPEGSVSTLKIQRTERGDSAVYLCASSQTSSSYNEQFFGPGTRLTVL.

The CDR3 nucleotides read TGTGCCAGCAGCTTAGTCCGAGACAGGGCTGAAGCTTTCTTT. Translated, it gives CASSLVRDRAEAFF. The V call is TRBV11-2, the J call TRBJ1-1; 7 bases match TRBD1. CDR3 size: 14 residues. Trimming took 1 base from V and 6 from J; bases not matched to a gene: 5. Germline V gene data show CDR1 as SGHAT and CDR2 as FQNNGV. Drawing the rest from reference TRBV11-2 and TRBJ1-1, the complete variable domain is EAGVAQSPRYKIIEKRQSVAFWCNPISGHATLYWYQQILGQGPKLLIQFQNNGVVDDSQLPKDRFSAERLKGVDSTLKIQPAKLEDSAVYLCASSLVRDRAEAFFGQGTRLTVV.

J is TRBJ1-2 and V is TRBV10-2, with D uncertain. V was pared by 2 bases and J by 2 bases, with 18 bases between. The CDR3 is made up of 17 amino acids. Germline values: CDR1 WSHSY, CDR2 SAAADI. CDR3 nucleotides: TGCGCCAGCAGTGAGAATTTCGGTGGAGGGATGAACTATGGCTACACCTTC. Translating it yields CASSENFGGGMNYGYTF.

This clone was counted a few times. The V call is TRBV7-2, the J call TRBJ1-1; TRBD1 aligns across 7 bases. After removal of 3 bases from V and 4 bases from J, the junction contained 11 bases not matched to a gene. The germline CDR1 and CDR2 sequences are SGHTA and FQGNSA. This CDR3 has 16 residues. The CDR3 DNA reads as TGTGCCAGCAGCTTTACCGGGACAGTAGGCCTCACTGAAGCTTTCTTT. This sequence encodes CASSFTGTVGLTEAFF. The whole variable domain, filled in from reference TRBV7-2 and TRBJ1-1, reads GAGVSQSPSNKVTEKGKDVELRCDPISGHTALYWYRQSLGQGLEFLIYFQGNSAPDKSGLPSDRFSAERTGGSVSTLTIQRTQQEDSAVYLCASSFTGTVGLTEAFFGQGTRLTVV.

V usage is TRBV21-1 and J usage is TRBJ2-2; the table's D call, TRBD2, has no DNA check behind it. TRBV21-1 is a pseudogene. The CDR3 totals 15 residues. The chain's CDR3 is CASIYLGPGAGELFF. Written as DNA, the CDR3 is TGTGCCAGCATTTATTTGGGGCCGGGGGCCGGGGAGCTGTTTTTT.

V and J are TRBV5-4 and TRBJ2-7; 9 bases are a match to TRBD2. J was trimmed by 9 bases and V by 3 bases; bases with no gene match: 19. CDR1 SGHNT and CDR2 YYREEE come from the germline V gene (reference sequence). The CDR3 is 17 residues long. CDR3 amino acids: CASSSRGGPGGRAAQYF. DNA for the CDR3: TGTGCCAGCAGCTCGCGGGGGGGCCCGGGGGGCCGCGCTGCGCAGTACTTC.

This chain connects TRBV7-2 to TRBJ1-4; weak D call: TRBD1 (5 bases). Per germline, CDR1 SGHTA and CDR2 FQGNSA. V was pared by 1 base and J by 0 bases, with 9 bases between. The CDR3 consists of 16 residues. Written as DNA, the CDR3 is TGTGCCAGCAGCTTAGTGGGGGGGGCAACTAATGAAAAACTGTTTTTT. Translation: CASSLVGGATNEKLFF.

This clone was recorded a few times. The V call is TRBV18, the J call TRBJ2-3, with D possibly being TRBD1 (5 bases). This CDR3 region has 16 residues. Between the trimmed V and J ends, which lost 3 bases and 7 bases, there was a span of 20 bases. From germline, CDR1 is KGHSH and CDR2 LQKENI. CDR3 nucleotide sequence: TGTGCCAGCTCACCTGCCAATAATATCCAGGGCCATACGCAGTATTTT. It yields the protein CASSPANNIQGHTQYF. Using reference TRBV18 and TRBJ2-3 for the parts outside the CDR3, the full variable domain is NAGVMQNPRHLVRRRGQEARLRCSPMKGHSHVYWYRQLPEEGLKFMVYLQKENIIDESGMPKERFSAEFPKEGPSILRIQQVVRGDSAAYFCASSPANNIQGHTQYFGPGTRLTVL.

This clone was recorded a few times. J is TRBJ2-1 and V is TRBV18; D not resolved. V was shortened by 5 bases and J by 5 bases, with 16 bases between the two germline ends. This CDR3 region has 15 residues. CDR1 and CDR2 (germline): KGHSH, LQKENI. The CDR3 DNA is TGTGCCAGCTCATTCGACATGGGCGAAAACAATGAGCAGTTCTTC. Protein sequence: CASSFDMGENNEQFF.

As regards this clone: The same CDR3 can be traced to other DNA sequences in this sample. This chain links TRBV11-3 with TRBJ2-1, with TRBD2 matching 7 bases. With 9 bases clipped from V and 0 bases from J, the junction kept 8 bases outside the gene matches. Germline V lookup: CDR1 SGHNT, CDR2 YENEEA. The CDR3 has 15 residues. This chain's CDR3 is CASSRGGSSYNEQFF. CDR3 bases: TGTGCCAGTAGCCGGGGAGGGAGCTCCTACAATGAGCAGTTCTTC.

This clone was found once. The CDR3 here is CAWSGATANYGYTF. The CDR3 bases are TGTGCCTGGAGTGGGGCTACAGCTAACTATGGCTACACCTTC. V usage is TRBV30 and J usage is TRBJ1-2; D gene unclear. The V end was cut by 1 base, the J end by 0 bases, with 9 bases between. Germline V gives CDR1 GTSNPN, CDR2 SVGIG (reference sequence). The CDR3 spans 14 residues.

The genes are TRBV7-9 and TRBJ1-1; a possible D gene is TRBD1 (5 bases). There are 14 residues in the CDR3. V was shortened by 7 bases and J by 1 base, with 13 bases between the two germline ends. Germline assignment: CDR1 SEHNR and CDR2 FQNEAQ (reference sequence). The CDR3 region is CASTLATGNTEAFF. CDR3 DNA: TGTGCCAGCACCCTAGCCACAGGGAACACTGAAGCTTTCTTT.

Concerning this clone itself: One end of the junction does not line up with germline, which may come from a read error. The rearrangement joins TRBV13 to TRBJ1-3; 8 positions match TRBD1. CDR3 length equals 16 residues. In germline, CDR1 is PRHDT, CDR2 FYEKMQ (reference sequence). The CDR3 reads CASSIGQGRAGNTIYF. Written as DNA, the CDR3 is TGTGCCAGCAGCATAGGACAGGGCCGGGCTGGAAACACCATATATTTT.

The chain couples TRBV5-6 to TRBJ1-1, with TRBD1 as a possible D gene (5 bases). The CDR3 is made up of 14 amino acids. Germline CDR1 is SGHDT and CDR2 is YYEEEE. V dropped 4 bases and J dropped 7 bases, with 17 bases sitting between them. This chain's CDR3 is CASSAPQGYSEAFF. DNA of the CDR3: TGTGCCAGCAGCGCCCCTCAGGGTTACAGTGAAGCTTTCTTT.

CDR3 residues: CSADIVRGLNYEQYF. The CDR3 nucleotides read TGCAGCGCCGACATAGTCAGGGGGCTAAACTACGAGCAGTACTTC. This sequence joins TRBV29-1 and TRBJ2-5; 8 nucleotides agree with TRBD1. Gene TRBJ2-7 matches the end of the DNA better, so the J call may be wrong. The CDR3 totals 15 residues. CDR1 and CDR2 (germline): SQVTM, ANQGSEA.

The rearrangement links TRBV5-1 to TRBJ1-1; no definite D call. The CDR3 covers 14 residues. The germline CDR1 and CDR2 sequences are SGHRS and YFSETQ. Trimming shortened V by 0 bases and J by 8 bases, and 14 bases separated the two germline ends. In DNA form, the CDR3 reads TGCGCCAGCAGCTTGGAGTCTTCCGGAGCCGAAGCTTTCTTT. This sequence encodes CASSLESSGAEAFF.